These 10 T cell receptor beta chains share one sample of origin, sequenced in a study of blood T cell repertoires in COVID-19. The data were produced by immunoSEQ multiplex PCR, yet TCRdb's version contains in-frame clones alone and is incomplete. The profile shows roughly 100,000 clones, approximately 87% of them singletons. Sequenced sample: peripheral blood. The source is a human donor in a cohort sampled during active or convalescent COVID-19.

V and J are TRBV19 and TRBJ2-7, with TRBD1 matching over 9 bases. With 4 bases clipped from V and 1 base from J, the junction kept 2 bases outside the gene matches. Germline V CDR1 and CDR2: LNHDA, SQIVND (reference sequence). The CDR3 sequence is 14 residues long. The CDR3 sequence: CASSKGQGSYEQYF. DNA of the CDR3: TGTGCCAGTAGTAAGGGACAGGGATCCTACGAGCAGTACTTC.

This chain joins TRBV29-1 and TRBJ1-2; the match to TRBD1 covers 7 bases. The CDR3 sequence is 11 residues long. The ends lost 4 bases at V and 8 bases at J; junction bases unmatched: 4. The germline V gene has CDR1 SQVTM and CDR2 ANQGSEA. CDR3 region: CSVGIRGGYTF. The DNA for the CDR3 is TGCAGCGTTGGGATCAGGGGGGGCTACACCTTC.

The chain's CDR3 is CASSFPSGVNTGELFF. CDR3 DNA sequence: TGTGCCAGCAGCTTTCCTAGCGGGGTGAACACCGGGGAGCTGTTTTTT. This chain joins TRBV5-5 and TRBJ2-2; TRBD2 aligns across 9 bases. The V gene end was trimmed by 2 bases and the J gene end by 1 base; junction bases not matched to a gene: 3. The germline V gene encodes CDR1 SGHKS and CDR2 YYEKEE (reference sequence). CDR3 length: 16 residues.

The chain has TRBV3-1 (or the pseudogene TRBV3-2) and TRBJ2-5; TRBD1 matches at 10 bases. Germline loops: CDR1 LGHDT, CDR2 YNNKEL (reference sequence). The CDR3 has 15 residues. The J segment lost 7 bases and the V segment lost 6 bases, leaving 11 bases of the junction unmatched. The CDR3 coding sequence is TGTGCCAGCAGGCAGAGGGACAGGGGATTATGGACCCAGTACTTC. As protein: CASRQRDRGLWTQYF.

This chain connects TRBV4-1 to TRBJ2-7; a weak D match, TRBD1 (5 bases). Trimming stripped 3 bases from V and 0 bases from J, with 21 bases between. This CDR3 has 18 amino acids. The germline gives CDR1 MGHRA, CDR2 YSYEKL. The CDR3 region has the DNA TGCGCCAGCAGCCACTCGATTTTGTACAGGAGAAACTCCTACGAGCAGTACTTC. Translated: CASSHSILYRRNSYEQYF.

This clone has just a few counts. The V and J genes are TRBV15 and TRBJ1-2, with D perhaps matching TRBD1 (5 bases). With 3 bases removed from V and 8 bases from J, the gap between germline ends came to 22 bases. This CDR3 is built from 16 residues. CDR1 and CDR2 (germline): LNHNV, YYDKDF (reference sequence). This CDR3 reads CATSSGLVGRGGGYTF. CDR3 DNA sequence: TGTGCCACCAGCAGTGGCCTGGTGGGCCGCGGGGGGGGCTACACCTTC.

This chain joins TRBV29-1 and TRBJ1-2; TRBD1 matches 7 bases. This CDR3 contains 11 residues. Germline loops: CDR1 SQVTM, CDR2 ANQGSEA. J gave up 6 bases and V 5 bases, and 3 bases lay outside the gene matches. This chain's CDR3 is CSVTGVDGYTF. CDR3 bases: TGCAGCGTTACAGGGGTGGATGGCTACACCTTC.

The chain combines TRBV7-7 with TRBJ2-3; D remains ambiguous. V dropped 1 base and J dropped 2 bases, with 10 bases sitting between them. CDR3 length: 15 amino acids. Germline loops: CDR1 SSHAT, CDR2 FNYEAQ (reference sequence). The CDR3 loop reads CASSLGPGSTDTQYF. As DNA, the CDR3 is TGTGCCAGCAGCTTAGGACCCGGGTCCACAGATACGCAGTATTTT.

CDR3 loop: CASSPAVRQGFYGYTF. The CDR3, as DNA: TGTGCCAGCAGCCCCGCCGTCCGACAGGGTTTCTATGGCTACACCTTC. The chain employs TRBV16 and TRBJ1-2; 7 bases line up with TRBD1. This CDR3 has 16 amino acids. In germline, CDR1 is KGHSY, CDR2 FQNENV. V trimming: 4 bases; J trimming: 4 bases; junction bases outside the gene matches: 12.

This clone was seen a few times. The J gene is TRBJ2-7, the V gene TRBV2; 11 bases agree with TRBD1. Germline V gene data show CDR1 as SNHLY and CDR2 as FYNNEI. This CDR3 is built from 14 residues. With 7 bases clipped from V and 3 bases from J, the junction kept 5 bases outside the gene matches. CDR3 DNA sequence: TGTGCCAGCATACGTGGGACAGGGGGCTACGAGCAGTACTTC. This codes for CASIRGTGGYEQYF. The complete variable domain, with remaining parts taken from reference TRBV2 and TRBJ2-7, reads EPEVTQTPSHQVTQMGQEVILRCVPISNHLYFYWYRQILGQKVEFLVSFYNNEISEKSEIFDDQFSVERPDGSNFTLKIRSTKLEDSAMYFCASIRGTGGYEQYFGPGTRLTVT.